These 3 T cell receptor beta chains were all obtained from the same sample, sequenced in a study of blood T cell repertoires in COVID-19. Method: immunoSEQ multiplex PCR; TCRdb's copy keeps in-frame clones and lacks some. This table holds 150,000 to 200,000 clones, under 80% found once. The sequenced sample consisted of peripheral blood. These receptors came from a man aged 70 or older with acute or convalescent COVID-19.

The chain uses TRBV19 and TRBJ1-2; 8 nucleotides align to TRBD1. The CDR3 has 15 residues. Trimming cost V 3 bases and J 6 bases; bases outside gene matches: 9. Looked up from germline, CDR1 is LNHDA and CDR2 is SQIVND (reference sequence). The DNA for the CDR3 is TGTGCCAGTAGTATCGAGGGACAGGATTGGGATGGCTACACCTTC. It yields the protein CASSIEGQDWDGYTF. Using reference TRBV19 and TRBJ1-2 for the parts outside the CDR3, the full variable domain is DGGITQSPKYLFRKEGQNVTLSCEQNLNHDAMYWYRQDPGQGLRLIYYSQIVNDFQKGDIAEGYSVSREKKESFPLTVTSAQKNPTAFYLCASSIEGQDWDGYTFGSGTRLTVV.

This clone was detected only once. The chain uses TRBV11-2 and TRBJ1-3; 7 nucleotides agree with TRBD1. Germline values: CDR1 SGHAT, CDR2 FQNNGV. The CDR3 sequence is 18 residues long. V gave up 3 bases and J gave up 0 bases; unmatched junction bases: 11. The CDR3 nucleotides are TGTGCCAGCAGCTTCTGGCTAGGGACAGCGAACTCTGGAAACACCATATATTTT. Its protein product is CASSFWLGTANSGNTIYF.

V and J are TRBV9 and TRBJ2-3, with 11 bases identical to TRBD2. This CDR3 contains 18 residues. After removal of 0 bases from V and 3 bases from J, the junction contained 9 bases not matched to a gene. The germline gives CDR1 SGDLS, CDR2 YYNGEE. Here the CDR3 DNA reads TGTGCCAGCAGCGTAGTCCGGGTAGCGGGGGGGCGAACAGATACGCAGTATTTT. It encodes CASSVVRVAGGRTDTQYF.